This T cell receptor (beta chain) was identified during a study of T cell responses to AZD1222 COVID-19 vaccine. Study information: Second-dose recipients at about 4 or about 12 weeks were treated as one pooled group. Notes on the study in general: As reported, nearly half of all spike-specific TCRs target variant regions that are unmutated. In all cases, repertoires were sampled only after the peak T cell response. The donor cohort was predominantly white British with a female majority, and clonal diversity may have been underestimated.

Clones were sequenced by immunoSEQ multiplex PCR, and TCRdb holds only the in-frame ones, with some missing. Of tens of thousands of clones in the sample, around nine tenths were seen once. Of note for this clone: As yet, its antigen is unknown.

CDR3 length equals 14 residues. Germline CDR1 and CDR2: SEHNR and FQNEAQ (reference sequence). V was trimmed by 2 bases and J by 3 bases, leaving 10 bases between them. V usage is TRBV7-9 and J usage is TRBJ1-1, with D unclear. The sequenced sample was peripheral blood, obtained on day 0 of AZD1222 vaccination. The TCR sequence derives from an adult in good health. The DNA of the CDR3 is TGTGCCAGCAGCTTACAGTTGCGGGACACTGAAGCTTTCTTT. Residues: CASSLQLRDTEAFF. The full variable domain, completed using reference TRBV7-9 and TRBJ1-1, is DTGVSQNPRHKITKRGQNVTFRCDPISEHNRLYWYRQTLGQGPEFLTYFQNEAQLEKSRLLSDRFSAERPKGSFSTLEIQRTEQGDSAMYLCASSLQLRDTEAFFGQGTRLTVV.